One and the same sample provided the 7 T cell receptor beta chains below, sequenced in a study of blood T cell repertoires in COVID-19. Data came from immunoSEQ multiplex PCR; TCRdb stores just in-frame clones and leaves some out. This table holds hundreds of thousands of clones, almost 85% found once. The specimen was peripheral blood. The receptors stem from a middle-aged man with active or convalescent COVID-19.

The chain couples TRBV5-4 to TRBJ1-2, with 12 nucleotides matching TRBD1. The trim removed 5 bases at V and 9 bases at J, leaving 14 bases unmatched. Germline values: CDR1 SGHNT, CDR2 YYREEE (reference sequence). The CDR3 has 16 amino acids. This CDR3 reads CASSMGGGQGAGSYTF. CDR3 DNA: TGTGCCAGCAGTATGGGCGGGGGACAGGGGGCCGGGAGCTACACCTTC.

Concerning this clone itself: In the same sample, other DNA sequences code for this CDR3. J is TRBJ2-7 and V is TRBV6-2 or TRBV6-3; 10 bases line up with TRBD2. The CDR3 length is 15 residues. Germline loops: CDR1 MNHEY, CDR2 SVGEGT. The junction had 6 bases not matched to a gene; V was cut back by 0 bases and J by 7 bases. This CDR3 reads CASSYSLAGSSEQYF. The CDR3 DNA sequence: TGTGCCAGCAGTTACTCACTAGCGGGATCCTCAGAGCAGTACTTC.

This clone came up once. Written as DNA, the CDR3 is TGTGCCAGCCGGGACAGCCGTACCTACGAGCAGTACTTC. Translating gives CASRDSRTYEQYF. The rearrangement links TRBV28 to TRBJ2-7; TRBD1 matches 7 bases. Looked up from germline, CDR1 is MDHEN and CDR2 is SYDVKM. The CDR3 extends over 13 amino acids. V lost 8 bases, J lost 2 bases, and 6 bases stayed unmatched.

The genes are TRBV13 and TRBJ2-4; the D gene is possibly TRBD2 (6 bases). Trimming shortened V by 5 bases and J by 7 bases, and 15 bases separated the two germline ends. This CDR3 comprises 14 residues. The germline V gene encodes CDR1 PRHDT and CDR2 FYEKMQ (reference sequence). The CDR3 DNA reads as TGTGCCAGCAGCCTAAGCGGAGGGTCGAACATTCAGTACTTC. Its protein product is CASSLSGGSNIQYF.

This chain connects TRBV18 to TRBJ2-1, with unresolved D. Germline CDR1 KGHSH, CDR2 LQKENI. The CDR3 loop spans 13 amino acids. Trimming pared 6 bases from V and 5 bases from J, leaving 11 bases between. The CDR3 is CASSRSLNNEQFF. CDR3 nucleotides: TGTGCCAGCTCCCGGAGTCTGAACAATGAGCAGTTCTTC.

The chain recombines TRBV2 with TRBJ2-7; possible D gene TRBD1, 5 bases. Trimming took 8 bases from V and 5 from J, leaving 10 bases between them. Germline assignment: CDR1 SNHLY and CDR2 FYNNEI. The CDR3 covers 11 residues. The CDR3 sequence: CASWGIHEQYF. CDR3 in DNA: TGTGCCAGCTGGGGCATCCACGAGCAGTACTTC.

There are a few counts of this clone. The genes are TRBV27 and TRBJ2-7; a weak D match, TRBD2 (6 bases). Germline assignment: CDR1 MNHEY and CDR2 SMNVEV (reference sequence). The CDR3 length is 15 residues. The V gene lost 6 bases and the J gene lost 1 base, with 16 bases spanning the gap. CDR3 sequence reads: CASSHGGHRSYEQYF. In DNA form, the CDR3 reads TGTGCCAGCAGCCACGGAGGGCACCGATCCTACGAGCAGTACTTC.